The rows below give T cell receptor beta chains drawn from one sample of a study of T cell changes during pregnancy in multiple sclerosis. Data came from immunoSEQ multiplex PCR; TCRdb stores just in-frame clones and leaves some out. The sample holds approximately 92,000 clones; more than 85% are singletons and the top ten take approximately 1.5%. Here the sequenced sample was peripheral blood, taken in the first trimester of pregnancy. All receptors derive from a female donor with multiple sclerosis, enrolled in a pregnancy study. CDR3s include the opening cysteine and the closing phenylalanine or tryptophan. D genes are given only for firm matches. The size of a clone is reported for some rows only, either as once, few or many, or as a class for expanded clones.

D gene: .
clone size: once
J gene: TRBJ2-3
V gene: TRBV7-3
CDR3 protein: CASSSRGLADTQYF
CDR3 DNA: TGTGCCAGCAGCTCTAGAGGGTTGGCAGATACGCAGTATTTT

D gene: TRBD1
clone size: .
J gene: TRBJ2-7
V gene: TRBV6-6
CDR3 protein: CASSYSGVGTGSEQYF
CDR3 DNA: TGTGCCAGCAGTTACTCGGGGGTAGGGACAGGGTCGGAGCAGTACTTC

D gene: .
clone size: .
J gene: TRBJ2-3
V gene: TRBV21-1
CDR3 protein: CASSNREFTQYF
CDR3 DNA: TGTGCCAGCAGCAATAGAGAATTCACGCAGTATTTT

D gene: TRBD1
clone size: .
J gene: TRBJ2-5
V gene: TRBV7-9
CDR3 protein: CASSPTGEETQYF
CDR3 DNA: TGTGCCAGCAGCCCTACAGGGGAAGAGACCCAGTACTTC

D gene: .
clone size: .
J gene: TRBJ1-1
V gene: TRBV29-1
CDR3 protein: CSVQLLSTEAFF
CDR3 DNA: TGCAGCGTTCAACTTCTGAGCACTGAAGCTTTCTTT

D gene: .
clone size: .
J gene: TRBJ2-1
V gene: TRBV30
CDR3 protein: CAWNIPGVMNEQFF
CDR3 DNA: TGTGCCTGGAATATCCCGGGAGTCATGAATGAGCAGTTCTTC

D gene: TRBD2
clone size: .
J gene: TRBJ2-7
V gene: TRBV19
CDR3 protein: CASSMLAGVGEQYF
CDR3 DNA: TGTGCCAGTAGTATGCTAGCGGGAGTTGGCGAGCAGTACTTC

D gene: .
clone size: .
J gene: TRBJ2-5
V gene: TRBV7-3
CDR3 protein: CASSRLGGTQYF
CDR3 DNA: TGTGCCAGCAGCCGGCTGGGGGGGACCCAGTACTTC

D gene: .
clone size: few
J gene: TRBJ2-1
V gene: TRBV12-5
CDR3 protein: CASGSLYNEQFF
CDR3 DNA: TGTGCTAGTGGTTCCCTCTACAATGAGCAGTTCTTC

D gene: TRBD1
clone size: .
J gene: TRBJ2-7
V gene: TRBV30
CDR3 protein: CAWQAGGLEQYF
CDR3 DNA: TGTGCCTGGCAGGCAGGGGGCCTCGAGCAGTACTTC

D gene: .
clone size: .
J gene: TRBJ2-7
V gene: TRBV19
CDR3 protein: CASSQFNGGSYEQYF
CDR3 DNA: TGTGCCAGTAGTCAATTCAACGGGGGTTCTTACGAGCAGTACTTC

D gene: .
clone size: .
J gene: TRBJ2-1
V gene: TRBV7-9
CDR3 protein: CASSPKRVSYNEQFF
CDR3 DNA: TGTGCCAGCAGCCCAAAGAGGGTGTCCTACAATGAGCAGTTCTTC

D gene: .
clone size: .
J gene: TRBJ2-7
V gene: TRBV6-5
CDR3 protein: CASSLSVAYEQYF
CDR3 DNA: TGTGCCAGCAGTCTGTCGGTCGCCTACGAGCAGTACTTC

D gene: TRBD2
clone size: .
J gene: TRBJ2-5
V gene: TRBV9
CDR3 protein: CASSWTSGSLLAQETQYF
CDR3 DNA: TGTGCCAGCAGCTGGACTAGCGGGAGTCTGTTGGCTCAAGAGACCCAGTACTTC

D gene: .
clone size: once
J gene: TRBJ2-2
V gene: TRBV5-1
CDR3 protein: CASSLRPGRNTGELFF
CDR3 DNA: TGCGCCAGCAGCTTGCGGCCAGGGCGGAACACCGGGGAGCTGTTTTTT

D gene: .
clone size: .
J gene: TRBJ1-1
V gene: TRBV11-2
CDR3 protein: CASSFHRENTEAFF
CDR3 DNA: TGTGCCAGCAGCTTTCACAGAGAGAACACTGAAGCTTTCTTT

D gene: TRBD1
clone size: .
J gene: TRBJ1-1
V gene: TRBV2
CDR3 protein: CASGGQGTTEAFF
CDR3 DNA: TGTGCCAGCGGGGGACAGGGAACAACTGAAGCTTTCTTT

D gene: .
clone size: .
J gene: TRBJ2-7
V gene: TRBV4-1
CDR3 protein: CASSQSLAGLEQYF
CDR3 DNA: TGCGCCAGCAGCCAATCGTTGGCAGGGCTCGAGCAGTACTTC

D gene: TRBD1
clone size: .
J gene: TRBJ2-1
V gene: TRBV5-1
CDR3 protein: CASSWPTGGSGNEQFF
CDR3 DNA: TGCGCCAGCAGCTGGCCGACAGGGGGTTCAGGCAATGAGCAGTTCTTC

D gene: TRBD2
clone size: .
J gene: TRBJ2-7
V gene: TRBV30
CDR3 protein: CAWRLAESYEQYF
CDR3 DNA: TGTGCCTGGAGGCTAGCGGAGAGCTACGAGCAGTACTTC

D gene: .
clone size: .
J gene: TRBJ2-3
V gene: TRBV27
CDR3 protein: CASSSRLSALAKDTQYF
CDR3 DNA: TGTGCCAGCAGTTCCCGACTCTCCGCCCTCGCGAAAGATACGCAGTATTTT

D gene: TRBD2
clone size: .
J gene: TRBJ2-7
V gene: TRBV27
CDR3 protein: CASSLFLGGPTYEQYF
CDR3 DNA: TGTGCCAGCAGTTTATTTCTGGGAGGGCCCACCTACGAGCAGTACTTC